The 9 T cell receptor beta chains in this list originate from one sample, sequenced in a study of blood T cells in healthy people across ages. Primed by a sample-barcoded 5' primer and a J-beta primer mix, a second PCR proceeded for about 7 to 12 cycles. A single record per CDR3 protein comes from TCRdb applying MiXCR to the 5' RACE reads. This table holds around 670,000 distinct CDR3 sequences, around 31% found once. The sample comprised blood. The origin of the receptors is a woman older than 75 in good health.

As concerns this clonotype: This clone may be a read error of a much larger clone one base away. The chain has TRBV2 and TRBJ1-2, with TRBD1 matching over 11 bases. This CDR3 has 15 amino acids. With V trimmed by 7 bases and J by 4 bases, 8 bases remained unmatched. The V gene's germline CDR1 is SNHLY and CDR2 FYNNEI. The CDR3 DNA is TGTGCCAGCAAGCCCCGGACAGGGGGCAGCTATGGCTACACCTTC. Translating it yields CASKPRTGGSYGYTF.

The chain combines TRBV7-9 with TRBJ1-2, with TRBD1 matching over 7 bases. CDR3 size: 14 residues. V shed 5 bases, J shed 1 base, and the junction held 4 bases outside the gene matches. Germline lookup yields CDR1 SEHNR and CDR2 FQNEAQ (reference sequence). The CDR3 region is CASSRDSINYGYTF. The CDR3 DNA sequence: TGTGCCAGCAGCCGGGACAGCATTAACTATGGCTACACCTTC.

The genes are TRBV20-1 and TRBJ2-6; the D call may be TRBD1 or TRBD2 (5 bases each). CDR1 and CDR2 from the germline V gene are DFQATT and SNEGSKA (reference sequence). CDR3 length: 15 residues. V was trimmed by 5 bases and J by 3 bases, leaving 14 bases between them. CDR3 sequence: CSAPGPPVGANVLTF. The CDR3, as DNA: TGCAGTGCTCCGGGACCCCCGGTTGGGGCCAACGTCCTGACTTTC.

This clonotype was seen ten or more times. CDR3 coding DNA: TGTGCCAGCAGCTTTCTTGGGCAGAACTACGAGCAGTACTTC. It encodes CASSFLGQNYEQYF. The chain couples TRBV7-9 to TRBJ2-7; D unresolved. CDR1 is SEHNR and CDR2 is FQNEAQ in the germline V gene (reference sequence). The CDR3 runs to 14 residues. Trimming cost V 3 bases and J 3 bases, with 12 bases left between them.

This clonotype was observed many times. The CDR3 DNA reads TGTGCCATCAGCGATCTCACAGGGGGGGGCTCCTACGAGCAGTACTTC. It codes for CAISDLTGGGSYEQYF. The gene calls are TRBV10-3 and TRBJ2-7, with D possibly being TRBD1 (8 bases). This CDR3 has 16 amino acids. The germline CDR1 and CDR2 sequences are ENHRY and SYGVKD. Trimming pared 6 bases from V and 0 bases from J, leaving 18 bases between.

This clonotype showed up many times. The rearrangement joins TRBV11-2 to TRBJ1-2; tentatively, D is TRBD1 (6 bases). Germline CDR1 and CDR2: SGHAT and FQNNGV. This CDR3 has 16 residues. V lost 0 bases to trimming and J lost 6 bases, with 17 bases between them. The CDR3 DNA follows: TGTGCCAGCAGCTTAGATCGCTCTCGCAGGGGTGATGGCTACACCTTC. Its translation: CASSLDRSRRGDGYTF.

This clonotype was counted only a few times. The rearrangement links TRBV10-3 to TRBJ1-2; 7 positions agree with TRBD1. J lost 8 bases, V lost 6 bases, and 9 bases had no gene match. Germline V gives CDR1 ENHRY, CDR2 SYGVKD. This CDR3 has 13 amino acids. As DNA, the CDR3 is TGTGCCATCAGGGAGCACAGGGGAGGGGGCTACACCTTC. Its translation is CAIREHRGGGYTF.

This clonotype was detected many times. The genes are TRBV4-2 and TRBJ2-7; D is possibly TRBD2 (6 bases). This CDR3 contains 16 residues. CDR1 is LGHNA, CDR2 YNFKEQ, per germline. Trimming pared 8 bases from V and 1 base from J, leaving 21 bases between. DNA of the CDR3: TGTGCCAGCGAAATTAAAAACACTAGCTGGTCCTACGAGCAGTACTTC. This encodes CASEIKNTSWSYEQYF.

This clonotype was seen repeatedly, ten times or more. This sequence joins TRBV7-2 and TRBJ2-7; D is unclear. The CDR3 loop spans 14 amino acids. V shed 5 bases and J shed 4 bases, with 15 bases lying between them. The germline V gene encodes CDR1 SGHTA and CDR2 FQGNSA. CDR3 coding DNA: TGTGCCAGCAGCCTTTCGACCGCTTCATACGAGCAGTACTTC. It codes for CASSLSTASYEQYF.